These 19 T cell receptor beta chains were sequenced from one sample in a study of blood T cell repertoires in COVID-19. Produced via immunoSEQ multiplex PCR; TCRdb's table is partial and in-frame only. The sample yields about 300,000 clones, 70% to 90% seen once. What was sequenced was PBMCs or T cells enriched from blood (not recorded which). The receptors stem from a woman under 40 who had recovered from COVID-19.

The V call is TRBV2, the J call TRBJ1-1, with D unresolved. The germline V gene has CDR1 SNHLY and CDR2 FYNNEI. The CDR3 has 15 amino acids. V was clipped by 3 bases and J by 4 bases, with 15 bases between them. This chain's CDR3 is CASSEGGGGPTEAFF. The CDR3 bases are TGTGCCAGCAGTGAGGGAGGTGGAGGGCCCACTGAAGCTTTCTTT.

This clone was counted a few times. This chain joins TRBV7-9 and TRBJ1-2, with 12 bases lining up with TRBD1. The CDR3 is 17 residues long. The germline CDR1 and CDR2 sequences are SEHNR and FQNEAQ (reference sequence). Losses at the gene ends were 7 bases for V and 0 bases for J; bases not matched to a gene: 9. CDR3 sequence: CASILGGQGASNYGYTF. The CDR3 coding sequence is TGTGCCAGCATCCTTGGGGGACAGGGGGCTTCTAACTATGGCTACACCTTC.

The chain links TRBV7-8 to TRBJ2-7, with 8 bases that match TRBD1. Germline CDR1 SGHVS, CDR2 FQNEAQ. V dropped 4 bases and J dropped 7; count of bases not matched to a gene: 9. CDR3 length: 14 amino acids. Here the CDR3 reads CASSSGQGRREQYF. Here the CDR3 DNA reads TGTGCCAGCAGCTCCGGACAGGGTCGTAGAGAGCAGTACTTC.

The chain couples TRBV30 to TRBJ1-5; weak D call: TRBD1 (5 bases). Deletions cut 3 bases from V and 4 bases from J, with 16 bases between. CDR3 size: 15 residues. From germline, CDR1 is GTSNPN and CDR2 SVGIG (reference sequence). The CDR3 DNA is TGTGCCTGGAGCAGCGGGGCACGAGGGAATCAGCCCCAGCATTTT. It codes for CAWSSGARGNQPQHF. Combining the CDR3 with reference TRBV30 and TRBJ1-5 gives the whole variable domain SQTIHQWPATLVQPVGSPLSLECTVEGTSNPNLYWYRQAAGRGLQLLFYSVGIGQISSEVPQNLSASRPQDRQFILSSKKLLLSDSGFYLCAWSSGARGNQPQHFGDGTRLSIL.

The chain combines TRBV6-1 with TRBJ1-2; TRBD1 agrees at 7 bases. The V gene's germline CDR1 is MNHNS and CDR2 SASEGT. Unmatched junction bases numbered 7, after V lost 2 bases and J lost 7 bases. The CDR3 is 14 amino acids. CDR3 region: CASSEFRQGAGYTF. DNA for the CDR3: TGTGCCAGCAGTGAATTTCGACAGGGAGCTGGCTACACCTTC.

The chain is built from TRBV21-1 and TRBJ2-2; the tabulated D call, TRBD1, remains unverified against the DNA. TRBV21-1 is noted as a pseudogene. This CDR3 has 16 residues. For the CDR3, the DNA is TGTGCCAGCTCTCAGGTAGGTCAGCCGAACACCGGGGAGCTGTTTTTT. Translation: CASSQVGQPNTGELFF.

This chain's CDR3 is CASSLSGVPFQPQHF. CDR3 nucleotide sequence: TGTGCCAGCAGCTTAAGCGGGGTCCCCTTTCAGCCCCAGCATTTT. The chain uses TRBV7-9 and TRBJ1-5; unclear D gene. The germline V and J ends were trimmed by 2 bases and 6 bases, with 14 bases remaining between them. This CDR3 is 15 amino acids long. CDR1 is SEHNR and CDR2 is FQNEAQ in the germline V gene (reference sequence).

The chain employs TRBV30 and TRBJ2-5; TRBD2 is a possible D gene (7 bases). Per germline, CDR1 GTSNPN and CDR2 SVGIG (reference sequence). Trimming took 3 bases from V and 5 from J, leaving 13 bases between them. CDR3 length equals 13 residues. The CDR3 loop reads CAWREGGGETQYF. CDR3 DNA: TGTGCCTGGAGGGAAGGGGGAGGGGAGACCCAGTACTTC.

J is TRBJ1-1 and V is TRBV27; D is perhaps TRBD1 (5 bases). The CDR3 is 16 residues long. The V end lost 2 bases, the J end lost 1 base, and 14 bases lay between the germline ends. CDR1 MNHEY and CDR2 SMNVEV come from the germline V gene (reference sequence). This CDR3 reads CASSLRAVGGNTEAFF. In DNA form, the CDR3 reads TGTGCCAGCAGTTTAAGGGCCGTCGGGGGGAACACTGAAGCTTTCTTT.

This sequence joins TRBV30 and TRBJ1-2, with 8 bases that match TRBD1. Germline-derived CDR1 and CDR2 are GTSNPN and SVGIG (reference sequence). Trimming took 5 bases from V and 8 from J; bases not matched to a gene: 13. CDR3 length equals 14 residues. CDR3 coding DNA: TGTGCCTGGGGACAGGGAATTCTCCCTAGGGGCTACACCTTC. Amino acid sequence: CAWGQGILPRGYTF. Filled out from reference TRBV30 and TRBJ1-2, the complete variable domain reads SQTIHQWPATLVQPVGSPLSLECTVEGTSNPNLYWYRQAAGRGLQLLFYSVGIGQISSEVPQNLSASRPQDRQFILSSKKLLLSDSGFYLCAWGQGILPRGYTFGSGTRLTVV.

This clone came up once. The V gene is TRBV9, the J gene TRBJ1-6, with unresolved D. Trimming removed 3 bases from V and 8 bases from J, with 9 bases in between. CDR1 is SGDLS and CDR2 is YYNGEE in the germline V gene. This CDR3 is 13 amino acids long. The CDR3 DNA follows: TGTGCCAGCAGCGAGCGATGGGATTCACCCCTCCACTTT. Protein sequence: CASSERWDSPLHF.

This CDR3 is CASSPMPSGAFVTEAFF. DNA of the CDR3: TGTGCCAGCAGCCCGATGCCCTCAGGGGCCTTCGTCACTGAAGCTTTCTTT. The chain couples TRBV3-1 (or the pseudogene TRBV3-2) to TRBJ1-1; D might be TRBD1 (6 bases). The V and J ends lost 4 bases and 4 bases respectively, with 22 bases between them. The CDR3 contains 17 residues. The germline V gene has CDR1 LGHDT and CDR2 YNNKEL (reference sequence).

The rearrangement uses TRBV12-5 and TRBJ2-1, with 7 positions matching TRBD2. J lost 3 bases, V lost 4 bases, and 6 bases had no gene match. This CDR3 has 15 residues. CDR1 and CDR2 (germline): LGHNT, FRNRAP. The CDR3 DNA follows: TGTGCTAGTGGTTCGAGCAGGGACTACTACAATGAGCAGTTCTTC. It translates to CASGSSRDYYNEQFF. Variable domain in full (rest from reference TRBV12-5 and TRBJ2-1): DARVTQTPRHKVTEMGQEVTMRCQPILGHNTVFWYRQTMMQGLELLAYFRNRAPLDDSGMPKDRFSAEMPDATLATLKIQPSEPRDSAVYFCASGSSRDYYNEQFFGPGTRLTVL.

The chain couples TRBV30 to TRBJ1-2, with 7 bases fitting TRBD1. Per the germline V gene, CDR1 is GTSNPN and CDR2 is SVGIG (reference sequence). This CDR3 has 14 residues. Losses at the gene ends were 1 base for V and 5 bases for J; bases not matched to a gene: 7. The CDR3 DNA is TGTGCCTGGAGTGAAGACTCGACAGGGTATGGCTACACCTTC. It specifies CAWSEDSTGYGYTF.

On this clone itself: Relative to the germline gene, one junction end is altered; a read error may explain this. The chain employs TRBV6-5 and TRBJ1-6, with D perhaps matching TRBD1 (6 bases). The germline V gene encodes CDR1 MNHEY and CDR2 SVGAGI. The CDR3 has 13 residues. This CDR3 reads CASSDRRGVSTFF. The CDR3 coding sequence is TGTGCCAGCAGCGACAGGCGGGGGGTCTCCACTTTCTTT.

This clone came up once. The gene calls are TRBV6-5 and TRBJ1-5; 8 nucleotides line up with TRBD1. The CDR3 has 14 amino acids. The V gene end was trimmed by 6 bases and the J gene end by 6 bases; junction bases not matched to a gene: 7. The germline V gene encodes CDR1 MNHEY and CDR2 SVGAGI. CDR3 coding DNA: TGTGCCAGCAGCCGCCCCGGGACAGGTCAGCCCCAGCATTTT. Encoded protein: CASSRPGTGQPQHF.

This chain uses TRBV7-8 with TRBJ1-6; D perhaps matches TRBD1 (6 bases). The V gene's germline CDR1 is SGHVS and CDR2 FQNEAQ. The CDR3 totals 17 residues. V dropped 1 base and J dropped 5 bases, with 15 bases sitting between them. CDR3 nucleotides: TGTGCCAGCAGCTTAGTAGCGGGGACACTTAATAATTCACCCCTCCACTTT. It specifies CASSLVAGTLNNSPLHF. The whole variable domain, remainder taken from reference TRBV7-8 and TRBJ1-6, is GAGVSQSPRYKVAKRGQDVALRCDPISGHVSLFWYQQALGQGPEFLTYFQNEAQLDKSGLPSDRFFAERPEGSVSTLKIQRTQQEDSAVYLCASSLVAGTLNNSPLHFGNGTRLTVT.

The chain's CDR3 is CASSPPDSTEAFF. CDR3 nucleotides: TGTGCCAGCTCACCACCGGACAGCACTGAAGCTTTCTTT. The rearrangement joins TRBV18 to TRBJ1-1, with a tentative D call TRBD1 (6 bases). CDR1 is KGHSH and CDR2 is LQKENI in the germline V gene. The CDR3 totals 13 residues. The V and J ends lost 0 bases and 4 bases respectively, with 6 bases between them.

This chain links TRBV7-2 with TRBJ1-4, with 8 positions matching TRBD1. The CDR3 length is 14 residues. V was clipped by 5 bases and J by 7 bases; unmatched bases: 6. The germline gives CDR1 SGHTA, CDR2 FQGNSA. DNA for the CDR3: TGTGCCAGCAGCCCCAGGGGGCTGGGTGAAAAACTGTTTTTT. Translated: CASSPRGLGEKLFF.